A selection of T cell receptor beta chains follows, all from one sample in a study of CD8 T cells in Susac syndrome. TCRdb reprocessed the immunoSEQ multiplex PCR reads with MiXCR, giving one entry per CDR3 protein. The sample lists approximately 210,000 distinct CDR3 sequences, about 94% occurring once. The source material was CD4+ T cells from PBMCs. These receptors came from a human donor with Susac syndrome. The CDR3 runs from the conserved cysteine through the conserved F or W. Each record gives: J gene, V gene, clone size, CDR3 protein. The size of a clone is reported for some rows only, either as once, few or many, or as a class for expanded clones.

J: TRBJ2-5; V: TRBV6-2/TRBV6-3; size: .; CDR3: CASTPLGQETQYF
J: TRBJ2-5; V: TRBV24-1; size: once; CDR3: CATSDLHPVQETQYF
J: TRBJ1-1; V: TRBV5-1; size: .; CDR3: CASSFDRGNTEAFF
J: TRBJ1-1; V: TRBV19; size: .; CDR3: CASSIQATNTEAFF
J: TRBJ2-1; V: TRBV7-9; size: .; CDR3: CASSFPGVGLYNEQFF
J: TRBJ2-3; V: TRBV27; size: .; CDR3: CASSTWPSGGPDTQYF
J: TRBJ2-3; V: TRBV18; size: once; CDR3: CASSPTRTSGGTDTQYF
J: TRBJ2-7; V: TRBV29-1; size: .; CDR3: CSVVWFGLKGYEQYF
J: TRBJ1-2; V: TRBV3-1; size: .; CDR3: CASRKLGTEYGYTF
J: TRBJ1-2; V: TRBV9; size: once; CDR3: CASSDWGRPDISYGYTF
J: TRBJ1-2; V: TRBV19; size: .; CDR3: CASRPGQTNYGYTF
J: TRBJ2-5; V: TRBV24-1; size: .; CDR3: CASSRAPGIQETQYF
J: TRBJ2-3; V: TRBV5-6; size: .; CDR3: CASSFGTGSVTDTQYF
J: TRBJ1-5; V: TRBV7-9; size: once; CDR3: CASSKDRGDQPQHF
J: TRBJ2-5; V: TRBV7-7; size: .; CDR3: CASSLDRGEETQYF
J: TRBJ1-5; V: TRBV6-5; size: .; CDR3: CASSPRGAAGQPQHF
J: TRBJ1-5; V: TRBV7-2; size: .; CDR3: CASSLTGSLGNQPQHF
J: TRBJ1-1; V: TRBV5-1; size: .; CDR3: CASSLNWNTEAFF
J: TRBJ2-5; V: TRBV13; size: once; CDR3: CASSLPSRGETQYF
J: TRBJ2-3; V: TRBV6-4; size: .; CDR3: CASSLASGGGTDTQYF
J: TRBJ2-5; V: TRBV7-2; size: .; CDR3: CASSLQWETQYF
J: TRBJ2-7; V: TRBV20-1; size: .; CDR3: CSASKPVGSYEQYF
J: TRBJ2-1; V: TRBV3-1; size: .; CDR3: CASSQDATPGHEQFF
J: TRBJ1-5; V: TRBV6-6; size: .; CDR3: CASSYMVGQPQHF
J: TRBJ1-2; V: TRBV3-1; size: .; CDR3: CASSPDRVTYGYTF
J: TRBJ2-1; V: TRBV6-1; size: .; CDR3: CASRRGGYNEQFF
J: TRBJ1-6; V: TRBV6-5; size: .; CDR3: CASSRGPRLDSPLHF
J: TRBJ2-6; V: TRBV7-8; size: once; CDR3: CASTRTAGANVLTF
J: TRBJ2-2; V: TRBV11-1; size: once; CDR3: CASSPLSTGELFF
J: TRBJ2-7; V: TRBV11-2; size: .; CDR3: CASSGGTWNYEQYF
J: TRBJ2-7; V: TRBV5-1; size: .; CDR3: CASSLEALGGYEQYF
J: TRBJ1-1; V: TRBV6-2/TRBV6-3; size: .; CDR3: CASTRVGTEAFF
J: TRBJ2-3; V: TRBV5-1; size: .; CDR3: CASTRGGLTTDTQYF
J: TRBJ2-3; V: TRBV29-1; size: .; CDR3: CSVEDRRAGAEDTQYF
J: TRBJ2-3; V: TRBV20-1; size: .; CDR3: CSAPVGTSGEGVDTQYF
J: TRBJ2-2; V: TRBV4-3; size: .; CDR3: CASGNLAGELFF
J: TRBJ2-3; V: TRBV4-3; size: .; CDR3: CASSQVSGGQGTQYF
J: TRBJ1-5; V: TRBV27; size: .; CDR3: CASSLEGRGLQPQHF
J: TRBJ1-1; V: TRBV20-1; size: .; CDR3: CSARRSLEAFF
J: TRBJ1-2; V: TRBV15; size: .; CDR3: CATQSGREGGYTF
J: TRBJ2-2; V: TRBV20-1; size: .; CDR3: CSASGTHTGELFF
J: TRBJ2-3; V: TRBV15; size: .; CDR3: CATSRDVSDTQYF
J: TRBJ2-2; V: TRBV6-6; size: .; CDR3: CASSRPGQGAGELFF
J: TRBJ1-2; V: TRBV7-9; size: .; CDR3: CASSSPPSWGGQLGYGYTF
J: TRBJ1-6; V: TRBV30; size: .; CDR3: CAWSSSQGWYSPLHF
J: TRBJ2-3; V: TRBV24-1; size: .; CDR3: CATSDGLTGDTQYF